The clone carrying this T cell receptor (beta chain) was observed once. Its antigen is as yet unknown. The sample comes from a study of CD4 T cells in relation to SARS-CoV-2 and coronaviruses. Survey-level TCR-beta sequencing used DNA from CEF-cultured naive and memory CD4+ T cells. TCRdb's table, derived via immunoSEQ multiplex PCR, lists solely in-frame clones and lacks some. The table shows tens of thousands of clones, with over 60% occurring only once. The germline V and J ends were trimmed by 7 bases and 6 bases, with 13 bases remaining between them. CDR3 size: 13 residues. CDR1 and CDR2 (germline): MNHEY, SVGAGI.

The chain carries TRBV6-5 and TRBJ2-4; D ambiguous. Sequenced: memory CD4+ T cells from PBMCs, cultured in vitro. The TCR was taken from an adult with COVID-19. The CDR3 region is CASKPGRGNIQYF. The CDR3 nucleotides read TGTGCCAGCAAACCGGGCCGAGGAAACATTCAGTACTTC.